This T cell receptor (beta chain) was obtained from a study of Graves' ophthalmopathy and Graves' hyperthyroidism. This clonotype was detected only a few times. The authors amplified TCR beta CDR3 regions from RNA transcripts. Second-round multiplex PCR came after a first-round RT-PCR that employed HTBI primers. TCRdb independently ran MiXCR on the multiplex PCR reads; one entry per CDR3 protein. The sample has around 600,000 distinct CDR3 sequences; roughly 39% are singletons. Germline V CDR1 and CDR2: LGHDT, YNNKEL (reference sequence). The CDR3 sequence is 17 residues long. V lost 0 bases, J lost 5 bases, and 19 bases lay in between.

The TCR originated in an adult man with Graves' ophthalmopathy. The V and J genes are TRBV3-1 and TRBJ2-5; D gene unclear. The sequencing input was peripheral blood. CDR3 residues: CASSQDLMWNPRETQYF. The CDR3 DNA sequence: TGTGCCAGCAGCCAAGATTTAATGTGGAACCCGAGGGAGACCCAGTACTTC.